What follows describes a single T cell receptor (beta chain). The data are from a study of T cell responses to AZD1222 COVID-19 vaccine. CDR3 length: 13 residues. CDR1 is SNHLY, CDR2 FYNNEI, per germline. V was trimmed by 7 bases and J by 6 bases, leaving 13 bases between them. Clones were sequenced by immunoSEQ multiplex PCR, and TCRdb holds only the in-frame ones, with some missing. The sample has about 180,000 clones, more than 80% seen once. The V call is TRBV2, the J call TRBJ1-5; maybe TRBD1 (5 bases). Source: peripheral blood, taken 28 days after the second dose of the MenACWY control vaccine. The sequence was obtained from an adult who received the MenACWY meningococcal vaccine as a control. The CDR3 DNA follows: TGTGCCAGCAAACAGGATCTGGGTCAGCCCCAGCATTTT. Translating it yields CASKQDLGQPQHF.